The source of this T cell receptor beta chain is a study of Graves' ophthalmopathy and Graves' hyperthyroidism. Whole-study context: Peripheral blood was collected at initial diagnosis, before any treatment. General study results and limits: Clonotypes were expanded in thyroid at above 0.001 frequency, and most also appeared in blood.

No donor had other autoimmune disease, uncontrolled infection, pregnancy or lactation. From fresh peripheral blood, around 9.3 ml in volume, the PBMCs were obtained. On this clonotype: Its target is not known.

Trimming cost V 6 bases and J 1 base, with 9 bases left between them. The CDR3 is 14 amino acids. The germline gives CDR1 MGHDK, CDR2 SYGVNS. Amplification from RNA transcripts yielded the TCR beta CDR3 regions. A first-round RT-PCR used HTBI primers, followed by a second-round multiplex PCR. TCRdb reanalysed the multiplex PCR reads using MiXCR and keeps one entry per CDR3 protein. This sample has about 700,000 distinct CDR3 sequences, with roughly 40% found just once. Source material: peripheral blood. The rearrangement uses TRBV25-1 and TRBJ2-2; D may be TRBD2 (5 bases). The receptor comes from an adult man with Graves' ophthalmopathy. For the CDR3, the DNA is TGTGCCAGCAGCCAACGGGAGAACACCGGGGAGCTGTTTTTT. Its protein is CASSQRENTGELFF.